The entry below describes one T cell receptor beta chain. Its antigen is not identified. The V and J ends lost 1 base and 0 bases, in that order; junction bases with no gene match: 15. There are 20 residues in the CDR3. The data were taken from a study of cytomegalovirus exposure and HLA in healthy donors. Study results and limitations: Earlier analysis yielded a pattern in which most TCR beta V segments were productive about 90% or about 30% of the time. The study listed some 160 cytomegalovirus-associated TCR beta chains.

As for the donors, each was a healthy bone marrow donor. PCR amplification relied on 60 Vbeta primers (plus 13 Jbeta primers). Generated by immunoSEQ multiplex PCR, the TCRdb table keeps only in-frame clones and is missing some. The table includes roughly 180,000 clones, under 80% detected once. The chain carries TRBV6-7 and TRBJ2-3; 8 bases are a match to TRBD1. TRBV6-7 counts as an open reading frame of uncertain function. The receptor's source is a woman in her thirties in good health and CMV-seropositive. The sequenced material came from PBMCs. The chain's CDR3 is CASSYWGDRLFYLSTDTQYF. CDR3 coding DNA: TGTGCCAGCAGTTACTGGGGGGACAGGCTATTCTATCTCAGCACAGATACGCAGTATTTT.